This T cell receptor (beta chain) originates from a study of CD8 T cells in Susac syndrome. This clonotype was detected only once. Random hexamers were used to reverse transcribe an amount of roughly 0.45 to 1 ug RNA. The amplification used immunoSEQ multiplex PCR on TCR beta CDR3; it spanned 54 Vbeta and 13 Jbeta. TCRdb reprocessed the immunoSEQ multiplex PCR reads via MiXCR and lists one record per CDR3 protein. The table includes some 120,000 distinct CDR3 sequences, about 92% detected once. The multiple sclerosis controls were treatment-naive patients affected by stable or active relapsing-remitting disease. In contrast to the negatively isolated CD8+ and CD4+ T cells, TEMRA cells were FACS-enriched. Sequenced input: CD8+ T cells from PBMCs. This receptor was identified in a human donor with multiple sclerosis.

The CDR3 coding sequence is TGTGCCAGCAGTCCCCAGGCTAACCAAGAGACCCAGTACTTC. Its protein product is CASSPQANQETQYF. The chain recombines TRBV6-6 with TRBJ2-5, with no clear D. V lost 5 bases and J lost 0, with 10 bases in between. Germline values: CDR1 MNHNY, CDR2 SVGAGI (reference sequence). This CDR3 region has 14 residues.